The clone carrying this T cell receptor beta chain was seen a handful of times. Its antigen is still unknown. The sample comes from a study of Ad26.COV2.S vaccination and SARS-CoV-2 variants. Study details: Intramuscularly, Ad26.COV2.S was given either once or twice, 56 days apart.

The data were produced by immunoSEQ multiplex PCR, yet TCRdb's version contains in-frame clones alone and is incomplete. The table has roughly 250,000 clones, roughly nine tenths seen once; the top ten hold just under 3%. As for treatment: roughly 18 received Ad26.COV2.S at low or high dose, single or two shots; roughly 5 received placebo; per-sample allocation not given. Samples were taken on day 63 after the first vaccine or placebo injection. The donor was a Boston adult aged 18-55 years. CDR3 length: 13 residues. V was pared by 2 bases and J by 7 bases, with 12 bases between. Germline V gives CDR1 MNHEY, CDR2 SMNVEV (reference sequence). Study results and caveats: The study found similar non-spike TCR breadth in vaccine and placebo recipients.

The origin of this receptor is a person aged 18-60 years who received the Ad26.COV2.S COVID-19 vaccine or a placebo. The chain has TRBV27 and TRBJ2-7; D gene unclear. This specimen was peripheral blood, taken in a trial of Ad26.COV2.S vaccine versus placebo. The CDR3 region has the DNA TGTGCCAGCAGTTTAGGTAGGTTTGGAGAGCAGTACTTC. Its protein is CASSLGRFGEQYF.